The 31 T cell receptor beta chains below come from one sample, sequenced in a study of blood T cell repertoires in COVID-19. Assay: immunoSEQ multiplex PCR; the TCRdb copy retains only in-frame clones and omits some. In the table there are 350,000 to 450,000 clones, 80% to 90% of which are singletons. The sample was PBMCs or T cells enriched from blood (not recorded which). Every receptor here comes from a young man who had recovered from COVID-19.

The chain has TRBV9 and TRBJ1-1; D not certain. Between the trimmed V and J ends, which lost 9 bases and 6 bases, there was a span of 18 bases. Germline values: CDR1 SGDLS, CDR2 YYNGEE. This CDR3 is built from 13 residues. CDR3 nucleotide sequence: TGTGCCACCACCCCCCTTTCACGGGCTGAAGCTTTCTTT. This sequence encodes CATTPLSRAEAFF.

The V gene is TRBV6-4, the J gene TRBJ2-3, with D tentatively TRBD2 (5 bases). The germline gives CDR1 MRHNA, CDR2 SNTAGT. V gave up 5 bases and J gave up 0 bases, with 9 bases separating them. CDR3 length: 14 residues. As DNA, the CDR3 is TGTGCCAGCAGTTCCGGGATCAGCACAGATACGCAGTATTTT. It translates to CASSSGISTDTQYF.

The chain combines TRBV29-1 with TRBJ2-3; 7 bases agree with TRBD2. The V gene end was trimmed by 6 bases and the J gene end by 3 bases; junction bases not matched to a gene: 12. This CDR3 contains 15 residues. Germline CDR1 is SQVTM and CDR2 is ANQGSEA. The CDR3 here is CSVGVAGVGTDTQYF. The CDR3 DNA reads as TGCAGCGTGGGAGTGGCGGGAGTTGGGACAGATACGCAGTATTTT.

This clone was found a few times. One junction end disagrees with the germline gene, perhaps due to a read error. CDR3: CASGLSGQGEHF. The CDR3 DNA sequence: TGTGCCAGCGGGTTATCGGGACAGGGGGAACACTTC. V and J are TRBV2 and TRBJ2-7, with 11 bases that match TRBD1. Per germline, CDR1 SNHLY and CDR2 FYNNEI. CDR3 length: 12 residues.

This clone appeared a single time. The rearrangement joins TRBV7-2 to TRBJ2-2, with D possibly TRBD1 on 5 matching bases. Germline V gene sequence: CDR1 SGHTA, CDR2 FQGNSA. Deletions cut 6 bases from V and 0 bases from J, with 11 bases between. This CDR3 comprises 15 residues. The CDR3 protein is CASRPDISNTGELFF. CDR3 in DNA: TGTGCCAGCAGGCCGGACATCTCGAACACCGGGGAGCTGTTTTTT.

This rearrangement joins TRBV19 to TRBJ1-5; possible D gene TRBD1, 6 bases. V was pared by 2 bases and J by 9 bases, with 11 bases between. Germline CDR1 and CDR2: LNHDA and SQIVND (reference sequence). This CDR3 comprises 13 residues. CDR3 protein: CASSIQGGGPQHF. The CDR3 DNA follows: TGTGCCAGTAGTATACAGGGAGGGGGGCCCCAGCATTTT.

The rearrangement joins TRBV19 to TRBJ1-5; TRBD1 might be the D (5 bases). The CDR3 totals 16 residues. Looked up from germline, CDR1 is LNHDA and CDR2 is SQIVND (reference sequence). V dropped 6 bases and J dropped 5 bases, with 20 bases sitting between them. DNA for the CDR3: TGTGCCAGTAGGGCACGGGCATTCAGGGCCGATCAGCCCCAGCATTTT. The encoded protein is CASRARAFRADQPQHF.

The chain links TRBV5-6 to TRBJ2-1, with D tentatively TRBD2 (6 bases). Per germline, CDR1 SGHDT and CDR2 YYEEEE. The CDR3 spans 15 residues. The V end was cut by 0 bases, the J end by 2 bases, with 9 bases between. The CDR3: CASSLAGVAYNEQFF. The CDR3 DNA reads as TGTGCCAGCAGCTTGGCGGGAGTGGCCTACAATGAGCAGTTCTTC. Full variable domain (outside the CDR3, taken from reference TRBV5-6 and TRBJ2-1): DAGVTQSPTHLIKTRGQQVTLRCSPKSGHDTVSWYQQALGQGPQFIFQYYEEEERQRGNFPDRFSGHQFPNYSSELNVNALLLGDSALYLCASSLAGVAYNEQFFGPGTRLTVL.

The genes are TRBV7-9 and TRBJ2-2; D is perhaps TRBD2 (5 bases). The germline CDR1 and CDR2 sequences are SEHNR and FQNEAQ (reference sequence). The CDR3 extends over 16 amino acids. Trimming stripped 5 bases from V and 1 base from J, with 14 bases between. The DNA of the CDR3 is TGTGCCAGCAGCCCCCGGGATGGTTTGAACACCGGGGAGCTGTTTTTT. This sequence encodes CASSPRDGLNTGELFF. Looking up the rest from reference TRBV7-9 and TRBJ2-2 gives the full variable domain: DTGVSQNPRHKITKRGQNVTFRCDPISEHNRLYWYRQTLGQGPEFLTYFQNEAQLEKSRLLSDRFSAERPKGSFSTLEIQRTEQGDSAMYLCASSPRDGLNTGELFFGEGSRLTVL.

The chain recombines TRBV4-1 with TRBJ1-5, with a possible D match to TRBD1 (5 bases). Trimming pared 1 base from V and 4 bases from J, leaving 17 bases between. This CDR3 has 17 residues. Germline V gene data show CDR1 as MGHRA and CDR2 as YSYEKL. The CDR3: CASSQVPQGSLNQPQHF. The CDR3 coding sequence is TGCGCCAGCAGCCAAGTACCCCAGGGTTCCTTGAATCAGCCCCAGCATTTT.

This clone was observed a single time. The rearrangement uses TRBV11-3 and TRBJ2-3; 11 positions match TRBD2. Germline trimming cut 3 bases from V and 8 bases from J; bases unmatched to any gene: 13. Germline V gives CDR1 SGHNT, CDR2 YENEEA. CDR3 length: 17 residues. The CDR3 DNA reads TGTGCCAGCAGCTTTGGTCATACTAGCGGGAGTGAGGGTACGCAGTATTTT. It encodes CASSFGHTSGSEGTQYF.

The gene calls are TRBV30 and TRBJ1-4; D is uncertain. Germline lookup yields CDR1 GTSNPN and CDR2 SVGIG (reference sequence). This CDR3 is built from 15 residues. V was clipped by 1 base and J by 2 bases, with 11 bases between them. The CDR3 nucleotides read TGTGCCTGGAGTGCGGGGTTTTCCACTAATGAAAAACTGTTTTTT. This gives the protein CAWSAGFSTNEKLFF.

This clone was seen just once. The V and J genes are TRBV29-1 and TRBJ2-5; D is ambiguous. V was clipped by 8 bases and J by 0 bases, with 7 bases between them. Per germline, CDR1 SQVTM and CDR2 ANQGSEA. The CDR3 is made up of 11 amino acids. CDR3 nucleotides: TGCAGCACCAAGCACCAAGAGACCCAGTACTTC. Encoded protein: CSTKHQETQYF.

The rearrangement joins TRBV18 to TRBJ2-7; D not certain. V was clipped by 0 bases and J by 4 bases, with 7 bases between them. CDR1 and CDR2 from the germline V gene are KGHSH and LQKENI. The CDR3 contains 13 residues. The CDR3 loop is CASSPPSLYEQYF. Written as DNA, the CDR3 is TGTGCCAGCTCACCACCGTCATTGTACGAGCAGTACTTC.

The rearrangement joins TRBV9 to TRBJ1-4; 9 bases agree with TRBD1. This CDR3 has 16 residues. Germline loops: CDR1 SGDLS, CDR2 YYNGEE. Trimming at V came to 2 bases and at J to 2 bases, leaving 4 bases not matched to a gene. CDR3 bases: TGTGCCAGCAGCGTGGGACAGGGTTGGACTAATGAAAAACTGTTTTTT. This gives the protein CASSVGQGWTNEKLFF.

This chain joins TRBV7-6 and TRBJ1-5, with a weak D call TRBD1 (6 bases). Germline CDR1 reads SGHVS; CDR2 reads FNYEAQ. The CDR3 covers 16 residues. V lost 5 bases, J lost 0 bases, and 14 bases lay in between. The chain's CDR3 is CASSPGTRYSNQPQHF. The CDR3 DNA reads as TGTGCCAGCAGCCCTGGGACAAGATATAGCAATCAGCCCCAGCATTTT.

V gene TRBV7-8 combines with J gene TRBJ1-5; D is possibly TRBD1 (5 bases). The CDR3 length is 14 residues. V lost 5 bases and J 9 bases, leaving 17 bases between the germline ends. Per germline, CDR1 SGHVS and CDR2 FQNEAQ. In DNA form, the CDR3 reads TGTGCCAGCAGCCCCGGGGGACTAGCATGGCCCCAGCATTTT. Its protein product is CASSPGGLAWPQHF.

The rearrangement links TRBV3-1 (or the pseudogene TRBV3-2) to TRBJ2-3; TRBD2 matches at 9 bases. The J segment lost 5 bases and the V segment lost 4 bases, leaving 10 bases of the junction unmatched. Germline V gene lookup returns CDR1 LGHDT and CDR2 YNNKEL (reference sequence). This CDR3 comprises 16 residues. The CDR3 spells CASSRLTSGAGDTQYF. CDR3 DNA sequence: TGTGCCAGCAGCCGCCTGACTAGCGGAGCCGGAGATACGCAGTATTTT.

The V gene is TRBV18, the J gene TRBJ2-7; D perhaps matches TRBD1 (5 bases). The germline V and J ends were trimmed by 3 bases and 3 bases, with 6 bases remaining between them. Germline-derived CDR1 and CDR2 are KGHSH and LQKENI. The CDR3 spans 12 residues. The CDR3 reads CASSPTDYEQYF. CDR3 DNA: TGTGCCAGCTCACCGACAGACTACGAGCAGTACTTC.

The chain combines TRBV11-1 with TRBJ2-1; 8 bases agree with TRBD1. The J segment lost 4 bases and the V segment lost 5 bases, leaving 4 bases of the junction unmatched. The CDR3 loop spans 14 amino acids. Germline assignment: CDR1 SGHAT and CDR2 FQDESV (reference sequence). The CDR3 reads CASSPDRVYNEQFF. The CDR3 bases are TGTGCCAGCAGCCCGGACAGGGTTTACAATGAGCAGTTCTTC.

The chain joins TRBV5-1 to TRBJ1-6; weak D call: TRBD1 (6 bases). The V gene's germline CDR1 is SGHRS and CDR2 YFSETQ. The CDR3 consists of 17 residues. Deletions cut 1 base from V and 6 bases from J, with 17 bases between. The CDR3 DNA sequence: TGCGCCAGCAGCTTGAGGACAGCGTACTCCCTTAATTCACCCCTCCACTTT. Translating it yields CASSLRTAYSLNSPLHF.

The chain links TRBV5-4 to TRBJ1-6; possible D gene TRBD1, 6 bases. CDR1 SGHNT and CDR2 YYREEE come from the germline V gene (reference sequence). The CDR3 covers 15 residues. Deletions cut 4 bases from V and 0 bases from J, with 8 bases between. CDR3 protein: CASSPDSSYNSPLHF. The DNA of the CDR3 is TGTGCCAGCAGCCCGGACAGCTCCTATAATTCACCCCTCCACTTT.

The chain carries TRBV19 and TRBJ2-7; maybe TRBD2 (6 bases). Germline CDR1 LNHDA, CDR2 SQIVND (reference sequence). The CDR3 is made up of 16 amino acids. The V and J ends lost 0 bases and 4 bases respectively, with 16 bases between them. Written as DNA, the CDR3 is TGTGCCAGTAGTATAGAAGGGCGCGGGAACGGTTACGAGCAGTACTTC. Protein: CASSIEGRGNGYEQYF.

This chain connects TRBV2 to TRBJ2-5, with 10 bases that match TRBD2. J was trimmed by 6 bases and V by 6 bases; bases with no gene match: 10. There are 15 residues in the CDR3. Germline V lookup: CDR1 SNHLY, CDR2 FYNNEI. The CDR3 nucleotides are TGTGCCAGCAGCGAGCGACTAGCGGGTCTGAAGACCCAGTACTTC. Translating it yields CASSERLAGLKTQYF.

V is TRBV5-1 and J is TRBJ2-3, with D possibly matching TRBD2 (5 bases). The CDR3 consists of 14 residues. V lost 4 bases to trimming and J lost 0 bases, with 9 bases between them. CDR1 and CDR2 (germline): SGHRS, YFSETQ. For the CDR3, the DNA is TGCGCCAGCAGCATTAGCGTTAGCACAGATACGCAGTATTTT. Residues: CASSISVSTDTQYF.

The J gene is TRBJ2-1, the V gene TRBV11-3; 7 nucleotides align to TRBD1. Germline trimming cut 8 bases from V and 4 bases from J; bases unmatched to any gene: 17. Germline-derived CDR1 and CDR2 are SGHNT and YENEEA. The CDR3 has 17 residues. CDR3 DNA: TGTGCCAGCTCATCCAGGGGTACGGACAGGTCTTACAATGAGCAGTTCTTC. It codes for CASSSRGTDRSYNEQFF.

The CDR3 region has the DNA TGTGCCAGCAGAAAATCCGCTGGAAACACCATATATTTT. It specifies CASRKSAGNTIYF. V usage is TRBV28 and J usage is TRBJ1-3, with D unclear. Germline V gives CDR1 MDHEN, CDR2 SYDVKM. The CDR3 is made up of 13 amino acids. V lost 6 bases and J 2 bases, leaving 8 bases between the germline ends.

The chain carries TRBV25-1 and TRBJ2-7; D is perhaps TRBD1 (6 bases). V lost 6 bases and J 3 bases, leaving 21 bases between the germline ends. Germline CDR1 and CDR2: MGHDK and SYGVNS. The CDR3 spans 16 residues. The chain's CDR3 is CASRGAWGHHYYEQYF. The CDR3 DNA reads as TGTGCCAGCAGGGGGGCATGGGGACACCACTACTACGAGCAGTACTTC.

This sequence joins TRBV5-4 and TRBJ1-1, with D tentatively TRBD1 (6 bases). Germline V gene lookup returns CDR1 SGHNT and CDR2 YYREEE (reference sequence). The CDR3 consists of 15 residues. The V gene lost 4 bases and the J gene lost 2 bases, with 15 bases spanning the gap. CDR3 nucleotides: TGTGCCAGCAGCGTGAACAGGGTCGGAAACACTGAAGCTTTCTTT. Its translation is CASSVNRVGNTEAFF. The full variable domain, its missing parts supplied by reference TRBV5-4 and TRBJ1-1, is ETGVTQSPTHLIKTRGQQVTLRCSSQSGHNTVSWYQQALGQGPQFIFQYYREEENGRGNFPPRFSGLQFPNYSSELNVNALELDDSALYLCASSVNRVGNTEAFFGQGTRLTVV.

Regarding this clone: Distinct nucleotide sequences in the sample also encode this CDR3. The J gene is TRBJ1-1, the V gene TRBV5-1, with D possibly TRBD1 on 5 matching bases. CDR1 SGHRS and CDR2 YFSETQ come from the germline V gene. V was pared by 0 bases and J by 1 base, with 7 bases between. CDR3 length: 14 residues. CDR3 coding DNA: TGCGCCAGCAGCTTGGTTGGGGCGAACACTGAAGCTTTCTTT. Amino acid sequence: CASSLVGANTEAFF.

The CDR3 DNA reads as TGCGCCAGCAGCCAAGACGTAACAGGGGCTCACGGCTACACCTTC. Residues: CASSQDVTGAHGYTF. J is TRBJ1-2 and V is TRBV4-1; 7 bases align to TRBD1. Germline lookup yields CDR1 MGHRA and CDR2 YSYEKL. The CDR3 is 15 residues long. After removal of 0 bases from V and 8 bases from J, the junction contained 9 bases not matched to a gene.